One sample yielded the 24 T cell receptor beta chains listed below, sequenced in a study of CD8 T cells in ankylosing spondylitis. TCRdb processed the 5' RACE reads anew with MiXCR; each CDR3 protein has one entry. Of some 350,000 distinct CDR3 sequences listed, about 15% are singletons. Sequenced material: blood, either unsorted or a sorted T cell fraction (not recorded which). The receptors shown here come from a male donor with ankylosing spondylitis or in good health (not recorded which).

The chain links TRBV12-3 or TRBV12-4 to TRBJ1-6; 11 nucleotides line up with TRBD1. J was trimmed by 10 bases and V by 6 bases; bases with no gene match: 8. This CDR3 region has 15 residues. The DNA of the CDR3 is TGTGCCAGCAGCCCGGGACAGGGGGATTGGTCACCCCTCCACTTT. Its protein product is CASSPGQGDWSPLHF.

This clonotype was recorded a few times. The CDR3: CAWRAPKVEALHF. The DNA for the CDR3 is TGTGCCTGGAGAGCCCCCAAGGTGGAGGCCCTCCACTTT. The rearrangement joins TRBV30 to TRBJ1-6; no definite D call. In germline, CDR1 is GTSNPN, CDR2 SVGIG (reference sequence). V was clipped by 3 bases and J by 14 bases, with 17 bases between them. The CDR3 is 13 residues long.

The table lists this clonotype with many counts. The rearrangement links TRBV28 to TRBJ1-5, with D possibly being TRBD1 (5 bases). The CDR3 length is 12 residues. The germline V gene has CDR1 MDHEN and CDR2 SYDVKM. V shed 8 bases and J shed 7 bases, with 12 bases lying between them. The CDR3 loop reads CASGPGEQPQHF. CDR3 coding DNA: TGTGCCAGCGGCCCGGGGGAGCAGCCCCAGCATTTT.

This clonotype has just a few counts. The chain has TRBV7-2 and TRBJ1-6, with TRBD1 matching over 7 bases. V gave up 5 bases and J gave up 8 bases; unmatched junction bases: 9. CDR3 length: 15 amino acids. CDR1 SGHTA and CDR2 FQGNSA come from the germline V gene. CDR3 nucleotides: TGTGCCAGCAGCCAAGGAGGGACAGCTTATTCACCCCTCCACTTT. Its translation is CASSQGGTAYSPLHF.

The V and J genes are TRBV18 and TRBJ1-5, with TRBD1 matching over 7 bases. V shed 2 bases, J shed 1 base, and the junction held 5 bases outside the gene matches. This CDR3 has 16 amino acids. Germline V CDR1 and CDR2: KGHSH, LQKENI. The CDR3 coding sequence is TGTGCCAGCTCACCAAGGGCGGACAGGAGCAATCAGCCCCAGCATTTT. Translating it yields CASSPRADRSNQPQHF.

The chain joins TRBV20-1 to TRBJ2-5; TRBD2 is a possible D gene (5 bases). Germline lookup yields CDR1 DFQATT and CDR2 SNEGSKA (reference sequence). There are 13 residues in the CDR3. Trimming took 2 bases from V and 4 from J, leaving 11 bases between them. CDR3 residues: CSARRPEGETQYF. The CDR3 DNA reads TGCAGTGCTAGACGCCCAGAGGGAGAGACCCAGTACTTC.

A few counts support this clonotype. The rearrangement joins TRBV29-1 to TRBJ2-7; 8 bases line up with TRBD1. Germline CDR1 SQVTM, CDR2 ANQGSEA. With V trimmed by 3 bases and J by 5 bases, 6 bases remained unmatched. The CDR3 is 13 residues long. This CDR3 reads CSVDGQGVDEQYF. For the CDR3, the DNA is TGCAGCGTTGACGGACAGGGCGTCGACGAGCAGTACTTC.

The chain has TRBV28 and TRBJ2-7; 10 bases fit TRBD2. With 6 bases clipped from V and 1 base from J, the junction kept 6 bases outside the gene matches. The CDR3 is 15 amino acids. Germline V lookup: CDR1 MDHEN, CDR2 SYDVKM. The CDR3 nucleotides read TGTGCCAGCAGGTCTAAGCGGGAGGGTTCCTACGAGCAGTACTTC. Its translation is CASRSKREGSYEQYF.

This chain joins TRBV6-4 and TRBJ2-7; 11 positions match TRBD2. This CDR3 has 23 amino acids. The V and J ends lost 5 bases and 1 base, in that order; junction bases with no gene match: 28. Germline V lookup: CDR1 MRHNA, CDR2 SNTAGT. The CDR3 DNA sequence: TGTGCCAGCAGTCAGTACCGCCTATACAAGGGACTAGCGGCGGACGATACTTCCTACGAGCAGTACTTC. Its protein is CASSQYRLYKGLAADDTSYEQYF.

There are many counts of this clonotype. V usage is TRBV12-3 or TRBV12-4 and J usage is TRBJ2-7; TRBD2 matches 12 bases. The CDR3 spans 15 residues. The J segment lost 5 bases and the V segment lost 7 bases, leaving 9 bases of the junction unmatched. The CDR3 nucleotides are TGTGCCAGCACCGTGACTAGCGGGAGAAGGGACGAGCAGTACTTC. It translates to CASTVTSGRRDEQYF.

J is TRBJ2-1 and V is TRBV30, with unresolved D. Per the germline V gene, CDR1 is GTSNPN and CDR2 is SVGIG (reference sequence). V shed 3 bases and J shed 5 bases, with 8 bases lying between them. The CDR3 loop spans 12 amino acids. This CDR3 reads CAWRGFNNEQFF. CDR3 nucleotide sequence: TGTGCCTGGAGGGGGTTTAACAATGAGCAGTTCTTC.

This clonotype was seen at least ten times. The chain links TRBV12-3 or TRBV12-4 to TRBJ2-3; 9 positions agree with TRBD2. This CDR3 has 16 residues. The V segment lost 7 bases and the J segment 2 bases; nucleotides outside the gene matches: 10. In nucleotides, the CDR3 is TGTGCCAGCACAGTAGTAGCGGGGGCCCCCACAGATACGCAGTATTTT. It yields the protein CASTVVAGAPTDTQYF.

The CDR3 spells CSVSPQETQYF. As DNA, the CDR3 is TGCAGCGTTTCTCCCCAAGAGACCCAGTACTTC. The V and J genes are TRBV29-1 and TRBJ2-5; D is unclear. Trimming took 5 bases from V and 1 from J, leaving 5 bases between them. CDR3 size: 11 residues. In germline, CDR1 is SQVTM, CDR2 ANQGSEA.

This clonotype was counted between two and nine times. The chain has TRBV4-1 and TRBJ2-7; tentative D call: TRBD2 (5 bases). The CDR3 contains 15 residues. Germline CDR1 and CDR2: MGHRA and YSYEKL. Trimming stripped 6 bases from V and 3 bases from J, with 18 bases between. The CDR3 region is CASSPEQRLFYEQYF. CDR3 bases: TGCGCCAGCAGTCCGGAACAGAGACTATTCTACGAGCAGTACTTC.

The chain carries TRBV5-6 and TRBJ2-3; a possible D gene is TRBD1 (6 bases). Germline assignment: CDR1 SGHDT and CDR2 YYEEEE. Trimming stripped 3 bases from V and 0 bases from J, with 11 bases between. The CDR3 is 15 residues long. This CDR3 reads CASSSRGYSTDTQYF. The CDR3 DNA reads as TGTGCCAGCAGCTCCAGGGGATATAGCACAGATACGCAGTATTTT.

This clonotype has a handful of counts. V is TRBV4-2 and J is TRBJ1-2, with D tentatively TRBD1 (5 bases). The CDR3 covers 13 residues. V was pared by 4 bases and J by 8 bases, with 14 bases between. In germline, CDR1 is LGHNA, CDR2 YNFKEQ. The CDR3 is CASSLGSGKGYTF. DNA for the CDR3: TGTGCCAGCAGCCTTGGGTCAGGGAAAGGCTACACCTTC.

This clonotype was picked up many times. V and J are TRBV9 and TRBJ2-4; TRBD1 might be the D (5 bases). Trimming stripped 5 bases from V and 8 bases from J, with 11 bases between. From germline, CDR1 is SGDLS and CDR2 YYNGEE. The CDR3 length is 12 residues. In nucleotides, the CDR3 is TGTGCCAGCAGTCCCTTAGGGGACATTCAGTACTTC. As protein: CASSPLGDIQYF.

The sample holds a few counts of this clonotype. V gene TRBV6-5 combines with J gene TRBJ2-1; D unclear. The CDR3 covers 15 residues. The V gene lost 4 bases and the J gene lost 6 bases, with 16 bases spanning the gap. CDR1 is MNHEY, CDR2 SVGAGI, per germline. In DNA, the CDR3 is TGTGCCAGCAGTTTTGATAACGCGATCCCCAATGAGCAGTTCTTC. It specifies CASSFDNAIPNEQFF.

The V call is TRBV11-2, the J call TRBJ2-2, with D perhaps TRBD2 (5 bases). This CDR3 spans 16 amino acids. Germline V CDR1 and CDR2: SGHAT, FQNNGV. V lost 1 base to trimming and J lost 6 bases, with 15 bases between them. The CDR3 protein is CASSLVSVERAGELFF. CDR3 sequence (DNA): TGTGCCAGCAGCTTAGTGAGCGTCGAGAGGGCCGGGGAGCTGTTTTTT.

This clonotype was counted a few times. The V gene is TRBV5-1, the J gene TRBJ1-2; no clear D. The CDR3 sequence is 12 residues long. The germline V gene encodes CDR1 SGHRS and CDR2 YFSETQ. The V and J ends lost 0 bases and 8 bases respectively, with 8 bases between them. DNA for the CDR3: TGCGCCAGCAGCTTGGACGCTGAAGGCTACACCTTC. Its translation: CASSLDAEGYTF.

This clonotype was counted only a few times. The chain employs TRBV3-1 and TRBJ1-1; 8 positions agree with TRBD1. Germline V gene data show CDR1 as LGHDT and CDR2 as YNNKEL (reference sequence). The CDR3 extends over 15 amino acids. V lost 2 bases to trimming and J lost 1 base; unmatched junction nucleotides: 3. The CDR3 nucleotides are TGTGCCAGCAGCCAACCCCAGGGGGCGAACACTGAAGCTTTCTTT. It is translated as CASSQPQGANTEAFF.

V is TRBV20-1 and J is TRBJ2-1, with TRBD2 matching over 9 bases. Unmatched junction bases numbered 3, after V lost 2 bases and J lost 4 bases. The germline gives CDR1 DFQATT, CDR2 SNEGSKA (reference sequence). This CDR3 spans 14 amino acids. The chain's CDR3 is CSARLAGRYNEQFF. The CDR3 DNA reads TGCAGTGCTAGACTAGCGGGAAGGTACAATGAGCAGTTCTTC.

This clonotype has more than one count but fewer than ten. The CDR3 loop reads CASRAGSGTGASGNTIYF. In DNA, the CDR3 is TGCGCCAGCAGGGCCGGGTCAGGGACAGGGGCCTCTGGAAACACCATATATTTT. The genes are TRBV10-2 and TRBJ1-3; 10 nucleotides align to TRBD1. The CDR3 contains 18 residues. V trimming: 6 bases; J trimming: 0 bases; junction bases outside the gene matches: 11. From germline, CDR1 is WSHSY and CDR2 SAAADI.

The chain couples TRBV11-2 to TRBJ2-5, with D hard to call. Germline V gene lookup returns CDR1 SGHAT and CDR2 FQNNGV. The V and J ends lost 4 bases and 5 bases respectively, with 5 bases between them. The CDR3 sequence is 11 residues long. The CDR3 DNA reads TGTGCCAGCAGCTCTTGGGAGACCCAGTACTTC. Its protein is CASSSWETQYF.